The 3 T cell receptor beta chains given below trace back to one sample, sequenced in a study of CD8+CD57+ T cells in acquired aplastic anemia. Profiling that covered TCR beta VDJ and CDR3 relied on genomic DNA as its template. One entry per CDR3 protein, called by TCRdb with MiXCR from the reads. Of some 220,000 distinct CDR3 sequences in the sample, approximately 35% were seen once. Sequencing input: sorted CD4+, CD8+, or CD8+CD57+ T cells (not recorded which) from PBMCs. Receptors originate from a human donor in good health, serving as a control.

The rearrangement links TRBV2 to TRBJ1-6; maybe TRBD1 (6 bases). CDR3 length: 17 residues. CDR1 and CDR2 from the germline V gene are SNHLY and FYNNEI. With 7 bases removed from V and 1 base from J, the gap between germline ends came to 17 bases. CDR3 region: CASTRTGGRSYNSPLHF. The CDR3, as DNA: TGTGCCAGCACCCGTACGGGGGGGCGATCCTATAATTCACCCCTCCACTTT.

A note on this clonotype: A read error is possible here, since a much larger clone lies one base away. The chain couples TRBV12-3 or TRBV12-4 to TRBJ2-3; tentatively, D is TRBD1 or TRBD2 (5 bases each). V dropped 10 bases and J dropped 7 bases, with 21 bases sitting between them. This CDR3 region has 14 residues. For the CDR3, the DNA is TGTGCCACCGCATGGAGCGTGGGACCATATACGCAGTATTTT. Protein sequence: CATAWSVGPYTQYF.

Regarding this clonotype: A read error is possible here, since a much larger clone lies one base away. The chain combines TRBV20-1 with TRBJ2-1; the match to TRBD1 covers 7 bases. The germline CDR1 and CDR2 sequences are DFQATT and SNEGSKA (reference sequence). CDR3 length equals 10 residues. CDR3: CSASDREQLF. The CDR3 bases are TGCAGTGCCTCAGACAGGGAGCAGCTCTTC.